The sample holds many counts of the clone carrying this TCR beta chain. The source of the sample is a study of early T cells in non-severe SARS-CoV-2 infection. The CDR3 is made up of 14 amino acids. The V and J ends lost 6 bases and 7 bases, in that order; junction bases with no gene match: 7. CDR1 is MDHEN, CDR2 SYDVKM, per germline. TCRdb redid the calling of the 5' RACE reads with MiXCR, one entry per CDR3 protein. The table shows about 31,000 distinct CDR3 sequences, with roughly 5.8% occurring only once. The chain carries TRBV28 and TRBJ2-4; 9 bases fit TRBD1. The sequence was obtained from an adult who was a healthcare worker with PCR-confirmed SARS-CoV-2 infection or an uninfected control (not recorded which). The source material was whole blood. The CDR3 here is CASRTGTGINIQYF. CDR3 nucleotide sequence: TGTGCCAGCAGGACCGGGACAGGGATCAACATTCAGTACTTC.